This T cell receptor (beta chain) was documented in a study of blood T cell repertoires in COVID-19. The V end was cut by 1 base, the J end by 5 bases, with 12 bases between. CDR1 and CDR2 (germline): GTSNPN, SVGIG (reference sequence). This CDR3 comprises 13 residues. Clones were sequenced by immunoSEQ multiplex PCR, and TCRdb holds only the in-frame ones, with some missing. The sample consists of 250,000 to 350,000 clones, approximately 86% of them appearing once. The V gene is TRBV30, the J gene TRBJ2-7; D call uncertain. This TCR was sampled from a woman in her 70s with COVID-19, enrolled during active disease. What was sequenced was peripheral blood. CDR3 bases: TGTGCCTGGAGTGCCCTTGAGGTCGACGAGCAGTACTTC. Amino acid sequence: CAWSALEVDEQYF.